This T cell receptor (beta chain) is drawn from a study of T cells after yellow fever vaccination (dated by TCRdb to about 2019). Study-level background: The SMART-Seq v4 Ultra Low Input RNA kit was used to prepare libraries from fractions with low cell numbers. Bulk TCR alpha and beta repertoires were sequenced longitudinally to track T-cell clones before and after primary and booster YFV17D yellow fever vaccination. Two healthy male donors, one aged 18 to 30 and one aged 30 to 40 years, were included in the cohort. Blood samples were taken at several timepoints before and after primary and secondary immunization, and bulk PBMC replicates and cell subsets were isolated. Broader findings and caveats from the paper: After the booster, most clones that had expanded after primary vaccination were detected again (around 95% of CD4 and roughly nine tenths of CD8), suggesting broad maintenance of memory. Because only a couple of donors were included in the study, the extent to which the findings can be generalized is limited. FACS-sorted repertoires could contain abundant contaminating clonotypes from the bulk population, so computational filtering was required. The secondary T-cell response was weaker than the primary response but faster, peaking on day 5 instead of day 15. A small fraction of clonotypes showed up in both the CD4 and CD8 compartments, probably as a result of convergent recombination.

The CDR3 starts with the cysteine, ends with the phenylalanine, and has 16 residues. The CDR3 DNA has 48 bases and is translated from base 1. As encoded in the germline V gene (reference sequence), CDR1 is DFQATT while CDR2 is SNEGSKA. This clonotype was found a few times. Its antigen is unknown. Base qualities are missing; no much larger clone stands one base away. TCR cDNA was made using 5'RACE template switching, a step that added a universal primer site and unique molecular identifiers. Priming of cDNA synthesis was performed from both the TCR alpha and TCR beta constant segments. Library amplification used two PCR steps, and the second PCR step added sample barcodes and sequencing adapters. Sequencing of the libraries was done on either Illumina HiSeq 2500 (2x100 bp) or NovaSeq (2x150 bp). Per the authors' processing: Demultiplexing of reads and collapsing into UMI consensus sequences were performed with MIGEC, and V(D)J alignment was carried out with MiXCR. Vaccine-responding clonotypes were identified with edgeR using replicate PBMC samples, with FDR below 0.01 and a log2 fold change above 5 up to day 15 being required. CD4 or CD8 identity was assigned to each bulk clonotype according to whether the clonotype was present at higher abundance in the sequenced CD4 repertoire or the sequenced CD8 repertoire. TCRdb redid the processing of the public reads, applying fastp at Q25 and MiXCR, and retained in-frame beta chains. Entries are consolidated by CDR3 protein sequence, retaining the most common genes and DNA. These V and J calls rely on TCRdb rather than the paper's analysis. Present in this sample are over 100,000 distinct CDR3 sequences, 8.4% of which were seen just once. Less than 30% of the sample comes from the top ten.

The sample's treatment or condition label, decoded: live attenuated yellow fever vaccine strain. A standard Ficoll-Paque protocol was used to isolate PBMCs from peripheral blood. CD4 and CD8 T-cell fractions were isolated with Dynabeads CD4 and CD8 positive selection kits. RNA was extracted with TriZol from bulk PBMCs, CD4 and CD8 fractions, and dextramer-positive and dextramer-negative fractions. The sample was CD8+ T cells sorted from PBMCs, taken 45 days after the yellow fever booster vaccination. This chain is built from TRBV20-1 and TRBJ2-5; the central 7 bases match TRBD2. The clonotype comes from a man aged 25 to 45 who received the YFV17D yellow fever vaccine. The CDR3 is CTSVCAGLAVQETQYF. The sequenced DNA: TGCACCTCAGTATGTGCCGGCCTAGCGGTACAAGAGACCCAGTACTTC.